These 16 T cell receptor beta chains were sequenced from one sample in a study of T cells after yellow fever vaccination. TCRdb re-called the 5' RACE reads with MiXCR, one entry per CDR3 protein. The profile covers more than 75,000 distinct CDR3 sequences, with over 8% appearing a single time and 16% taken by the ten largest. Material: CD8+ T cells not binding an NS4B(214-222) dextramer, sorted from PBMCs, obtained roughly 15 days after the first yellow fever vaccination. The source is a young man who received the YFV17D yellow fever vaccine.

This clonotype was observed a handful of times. Here the CDR3 DNA reads TGTGCCAGCAGCCACGGAGTAGGGCCGAGCACCGGGGAGCTGTTTTTT. Its protein is CASSHGVGPSTGELFF. The chain is built from TRBV28 and TRBJ2-2; D is unclear. Trimming pared 6 bases from V and 4 bases from J, leaving 18 bases between. Germline V gene sequence: CDR1 MDHEN, CDR2 SYDVKM. CDR3 length: 16 amino acids. Using reference TRBV28 and TRBJ2-2 for the parts outside the CDR3, the full variable domain is DVKVTQSSRYLVKRTGEKVFLECVQDMDHENMFWYRQDPGLGLRLIYFSYDVKMKEKGDIPEGYSVSREKKERFSLILESASTNQTSMYLCASSHGVGPSTGELFFGEGSRLTVL.

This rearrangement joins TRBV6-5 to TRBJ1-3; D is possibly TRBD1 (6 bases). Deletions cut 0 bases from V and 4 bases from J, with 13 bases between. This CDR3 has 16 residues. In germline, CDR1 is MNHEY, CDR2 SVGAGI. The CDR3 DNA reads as TGTGCCAGCAGTTACTCCCCCGGGGGCGCAGGAAACACCATATATTTT. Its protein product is CASSYSPGGAGNTIYF.

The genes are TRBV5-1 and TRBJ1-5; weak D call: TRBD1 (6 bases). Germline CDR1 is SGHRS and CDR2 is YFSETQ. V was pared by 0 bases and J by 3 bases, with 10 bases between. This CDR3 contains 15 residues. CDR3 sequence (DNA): TGCGCCAGCAGCTTGGTCGGGGGCCCCAATCAGCCCCAGCATTTT. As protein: CASSLVGGPNQPQHF.

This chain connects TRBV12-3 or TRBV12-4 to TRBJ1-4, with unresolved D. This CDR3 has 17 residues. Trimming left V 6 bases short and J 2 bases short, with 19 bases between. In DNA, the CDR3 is TGTGCCAGCAGCCCACCGAGGGTGAAATATACTAATGAAAAACTGTTTTTT. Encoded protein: CASSPPRVKYTNEKLFF.

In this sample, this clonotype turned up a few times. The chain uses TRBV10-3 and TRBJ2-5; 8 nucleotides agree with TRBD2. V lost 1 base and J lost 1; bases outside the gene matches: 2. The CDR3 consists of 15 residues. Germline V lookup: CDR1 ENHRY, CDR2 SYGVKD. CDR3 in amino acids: CAISEFTSGQETQYF. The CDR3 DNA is TGTGCCATCAGTGAGTTCACTAGCGGCCAAGAGACCCAGTACTTC.

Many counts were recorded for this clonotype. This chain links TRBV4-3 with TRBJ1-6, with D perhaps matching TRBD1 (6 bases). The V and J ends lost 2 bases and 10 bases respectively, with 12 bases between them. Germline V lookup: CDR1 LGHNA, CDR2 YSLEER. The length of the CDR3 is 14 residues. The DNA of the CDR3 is TGCGCCAGCAGCCAACATAGGGGGGAATCACCCCTCCACTTT. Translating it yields CASSQHRGESPLHF.

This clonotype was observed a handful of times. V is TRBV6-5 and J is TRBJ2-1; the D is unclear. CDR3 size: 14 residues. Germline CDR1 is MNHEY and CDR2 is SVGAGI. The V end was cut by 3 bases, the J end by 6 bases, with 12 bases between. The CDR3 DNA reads TGTGCCAGCAGTTATCCAGGCGTCGGCAATGAGCAGTTCTTC. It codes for CASSYPGVGNEQFF.

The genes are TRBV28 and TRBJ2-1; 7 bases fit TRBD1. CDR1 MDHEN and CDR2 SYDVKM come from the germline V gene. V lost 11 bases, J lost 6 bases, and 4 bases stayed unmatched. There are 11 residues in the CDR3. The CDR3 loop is CASQGPNEQFF. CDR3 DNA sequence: TGTGCCTCACAGGGGCCCAATGAGCAGTTCTTC.

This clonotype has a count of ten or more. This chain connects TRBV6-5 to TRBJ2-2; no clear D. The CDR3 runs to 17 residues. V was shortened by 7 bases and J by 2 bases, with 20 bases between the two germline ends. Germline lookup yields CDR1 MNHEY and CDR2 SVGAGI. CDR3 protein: CASTWGKITSNTGELFF. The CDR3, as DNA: TGTGCCAGCACATGGGGTAAAATTACCTCAAACACCGGGGAGCTGTTTTTT.

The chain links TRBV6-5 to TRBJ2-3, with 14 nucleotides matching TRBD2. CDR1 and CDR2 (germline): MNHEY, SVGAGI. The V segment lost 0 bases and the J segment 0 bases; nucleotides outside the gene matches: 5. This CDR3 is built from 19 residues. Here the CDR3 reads CASSYSPGLAGVSTDTQYF. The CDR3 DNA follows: TGTGCCAGCAGTTACTCGCCGGGACTAGCGGGGGTCAGCACAGATACGCAGTATTTT.

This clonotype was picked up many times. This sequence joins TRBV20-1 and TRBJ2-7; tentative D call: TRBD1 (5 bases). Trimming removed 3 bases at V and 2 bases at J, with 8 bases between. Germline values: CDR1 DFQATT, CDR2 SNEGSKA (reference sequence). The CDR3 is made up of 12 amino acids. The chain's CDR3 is CSARDTAYEQYV. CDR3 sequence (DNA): TGCAGTGCTAGGGACACCGCCTACGAGCAGTACGTC.

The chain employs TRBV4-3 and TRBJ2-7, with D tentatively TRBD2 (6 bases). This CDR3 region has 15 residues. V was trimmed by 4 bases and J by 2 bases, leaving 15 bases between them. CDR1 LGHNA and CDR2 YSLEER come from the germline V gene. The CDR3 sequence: CASSPEGTGAYEQYF. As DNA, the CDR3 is TGCGCCAGCAGCCCAGAGGGGACTGGCGCCTACGAGCAGTACTTC.

DNA of the CDR3: TGTGCCACCCATCAGCCCCAGCATTTT. Protein: CATHQPQHF. The rearrangement uses TRBV6-1 and TRBJ1-5; D ambiguous. Between the trimmed V and J ends, which lost 10 bases and 5 bases, there was a span of 3 bases. The germline V gene has CDR1 MNHNS and CDR2 SASEGT. The CDR3 spans 9 residues.

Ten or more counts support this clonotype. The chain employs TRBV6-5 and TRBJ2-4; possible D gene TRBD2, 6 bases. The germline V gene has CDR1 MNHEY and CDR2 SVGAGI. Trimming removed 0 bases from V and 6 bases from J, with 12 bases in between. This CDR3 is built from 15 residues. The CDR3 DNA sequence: TGTGCCAGCAGTTACTCTCGGAGGGGCTTAAACATTCAGTACTTC. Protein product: CASSYSRRGLNIQYF.

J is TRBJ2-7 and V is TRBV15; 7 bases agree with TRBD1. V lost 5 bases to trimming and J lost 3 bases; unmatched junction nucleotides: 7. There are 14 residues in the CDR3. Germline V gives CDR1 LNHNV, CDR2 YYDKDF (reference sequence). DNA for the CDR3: TGTGCCACCAGCGGGTACAGGGGCGGCTACGAGCAGTACTTC. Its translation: CATSGYRGGYEQYF. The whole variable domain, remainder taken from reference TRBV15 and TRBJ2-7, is DAMVIQNPRYQVTQFGKPVTLSCSQTLNHNVMYWYQQKSSQAPKLLFHYYDKDFNNEADTPDNFQSRRPNTSFCFLDIRSPGLGDTAMYLCATSGYRGGYEQYFGPGTRLTVT.

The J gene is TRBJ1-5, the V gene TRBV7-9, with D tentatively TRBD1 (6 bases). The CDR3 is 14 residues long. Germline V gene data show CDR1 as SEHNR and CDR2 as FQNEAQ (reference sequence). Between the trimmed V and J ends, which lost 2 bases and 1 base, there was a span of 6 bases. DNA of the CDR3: TGTGCCAGCAGCTTACAGGGGAGCAATCAGCCCCAGCATTTT. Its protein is CASSLQGSNQPQHF.